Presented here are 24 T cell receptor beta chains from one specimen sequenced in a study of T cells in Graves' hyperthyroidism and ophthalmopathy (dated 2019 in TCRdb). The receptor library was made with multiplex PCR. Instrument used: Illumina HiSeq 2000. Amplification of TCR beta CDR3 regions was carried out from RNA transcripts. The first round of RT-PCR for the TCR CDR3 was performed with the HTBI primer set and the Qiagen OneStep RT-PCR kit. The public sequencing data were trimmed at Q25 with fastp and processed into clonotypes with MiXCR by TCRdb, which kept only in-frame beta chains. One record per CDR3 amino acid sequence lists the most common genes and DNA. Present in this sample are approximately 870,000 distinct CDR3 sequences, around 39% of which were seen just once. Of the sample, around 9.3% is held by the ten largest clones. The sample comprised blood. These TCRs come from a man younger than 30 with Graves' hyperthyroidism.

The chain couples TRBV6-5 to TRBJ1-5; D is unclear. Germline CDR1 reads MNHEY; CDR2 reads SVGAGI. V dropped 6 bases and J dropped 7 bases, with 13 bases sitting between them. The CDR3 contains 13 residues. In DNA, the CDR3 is TGTGCCAGCAGAGGACGGGGTGGCCAGCCCCAGCATTTT. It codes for CASRGRGGQPQHF.

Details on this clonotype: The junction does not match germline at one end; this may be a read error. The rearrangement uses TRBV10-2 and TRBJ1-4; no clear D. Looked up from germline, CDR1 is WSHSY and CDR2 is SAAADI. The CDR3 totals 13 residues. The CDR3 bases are TGCGCCAGCAGCTTCCGCAGCGGGCCCGGGCTTCTTTTT. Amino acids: CASSFRSGPGLLF.

The CDR3 reads CASSLERERGYTF. For the CDR3, the DNA is TGTGCCAGCAGTCTAGAGAGGGAAAGGGGCTACACCTTC. This rearrangement joins TRBV7-9 to TRBJ1-2, with D hard to call. V lost 6 bases and J lost 8, with 16 bases in between. The CDR3 extends over 13 amino acids. Germline assignment: CDR1 SEHNR and CDR2 FQNEAQ (reference sequence).

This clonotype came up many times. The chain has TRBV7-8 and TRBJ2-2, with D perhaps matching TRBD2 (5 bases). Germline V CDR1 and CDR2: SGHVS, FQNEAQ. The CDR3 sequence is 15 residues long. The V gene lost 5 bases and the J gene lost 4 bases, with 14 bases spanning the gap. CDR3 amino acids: CASSLSTGGTGELFF. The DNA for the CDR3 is TGTGCCAGCAGCCTGAGCACTGGAGGCACCGGGGAGCTGTTTTTT.

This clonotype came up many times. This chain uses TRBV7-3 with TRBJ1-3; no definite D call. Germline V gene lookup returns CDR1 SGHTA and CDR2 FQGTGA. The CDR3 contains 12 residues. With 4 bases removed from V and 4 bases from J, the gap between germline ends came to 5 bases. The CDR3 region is CASSSFGNTIYF. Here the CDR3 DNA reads TGTGCCAGCAGCTCTTTCGGAAACACCATATATTTT.

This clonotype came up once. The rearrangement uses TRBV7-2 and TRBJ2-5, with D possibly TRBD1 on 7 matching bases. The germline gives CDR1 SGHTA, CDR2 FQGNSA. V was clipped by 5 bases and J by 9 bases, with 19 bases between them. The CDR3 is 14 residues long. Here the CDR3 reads CASSLDRDFQPQYF. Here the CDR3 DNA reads TGTGCCAGCAGCCTAGACAGGGACTTCCAGCCCCAGTACTTC.

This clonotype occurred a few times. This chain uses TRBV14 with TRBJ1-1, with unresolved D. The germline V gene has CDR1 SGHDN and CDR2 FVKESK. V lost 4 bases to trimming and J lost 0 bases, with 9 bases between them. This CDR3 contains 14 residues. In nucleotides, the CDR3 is TGTGCCAGCAGCCGTCCGAACTTGAACACTGAAGCTTTCTTT. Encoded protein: CASSRPNLNTEAFF.

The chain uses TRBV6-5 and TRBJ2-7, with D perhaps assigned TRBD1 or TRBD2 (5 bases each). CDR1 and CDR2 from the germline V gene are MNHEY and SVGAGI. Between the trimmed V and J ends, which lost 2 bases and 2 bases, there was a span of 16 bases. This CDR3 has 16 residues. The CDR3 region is CASSYVFSGPPYEQYF. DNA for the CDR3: TGTGCCAGCAGTTACGTGTTTTCGGGGCCTCCCTACGAGCAGTACTTC.

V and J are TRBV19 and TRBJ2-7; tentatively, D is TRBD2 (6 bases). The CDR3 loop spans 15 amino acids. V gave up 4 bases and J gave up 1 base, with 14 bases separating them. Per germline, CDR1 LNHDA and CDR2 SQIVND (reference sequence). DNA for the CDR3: TGTGCCAGTAGTAGCTCTTTAGCGGCTTCCTACGAGCAGTACTTC. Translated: CASSSSLAASYEQYF.

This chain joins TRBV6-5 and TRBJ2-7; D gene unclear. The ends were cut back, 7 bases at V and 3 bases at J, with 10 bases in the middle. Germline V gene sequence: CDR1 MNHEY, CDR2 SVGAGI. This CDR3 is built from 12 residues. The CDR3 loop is CASNSDNYEQYF. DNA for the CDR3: TGTGCCAGCAACAGCGACAACTACGAGCAGTACTTC.

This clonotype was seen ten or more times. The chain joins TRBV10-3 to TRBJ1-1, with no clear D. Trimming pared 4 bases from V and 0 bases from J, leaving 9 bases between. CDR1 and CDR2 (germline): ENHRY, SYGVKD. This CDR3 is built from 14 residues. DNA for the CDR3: TGTGCCATCAGTGTTGCTGGGTTGAACACTGAAGCTTTCTTT. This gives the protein CAISVAGLNTEAFF.

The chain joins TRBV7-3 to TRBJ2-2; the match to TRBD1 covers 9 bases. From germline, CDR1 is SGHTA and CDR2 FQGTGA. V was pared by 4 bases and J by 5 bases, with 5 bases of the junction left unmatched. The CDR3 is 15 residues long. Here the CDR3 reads CASSSGTGLTGELFF. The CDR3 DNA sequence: TGTGCCAGCAGCTCCGGGACAGGGCTTACCGGGGAGCTGTTTTTT.

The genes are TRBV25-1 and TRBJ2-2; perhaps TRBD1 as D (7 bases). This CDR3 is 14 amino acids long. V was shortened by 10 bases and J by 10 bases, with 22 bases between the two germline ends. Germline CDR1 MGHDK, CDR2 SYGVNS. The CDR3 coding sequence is TGTGCCACCTTCGACAGGGACTCACCGGAGGAGCTGTTTTTT. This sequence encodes CATFDRDSPEELFF.

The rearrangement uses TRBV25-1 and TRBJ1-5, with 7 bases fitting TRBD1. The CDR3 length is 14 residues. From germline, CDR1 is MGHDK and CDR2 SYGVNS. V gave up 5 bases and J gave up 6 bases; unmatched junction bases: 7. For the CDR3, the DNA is TGTGCCAGCAGTACCGGGACAGCCCTTCAGCCCCAGCATTTT. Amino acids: CASSTGTALQPQHF.

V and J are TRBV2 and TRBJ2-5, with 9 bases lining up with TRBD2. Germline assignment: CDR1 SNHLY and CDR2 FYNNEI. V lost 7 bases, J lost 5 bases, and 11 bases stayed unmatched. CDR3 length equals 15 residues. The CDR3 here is CASNPELAGRETQYF. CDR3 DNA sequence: TGTGCCAGCAACCCAGAACTAGCGGGTCGGGAGACCCAGTACTTC.

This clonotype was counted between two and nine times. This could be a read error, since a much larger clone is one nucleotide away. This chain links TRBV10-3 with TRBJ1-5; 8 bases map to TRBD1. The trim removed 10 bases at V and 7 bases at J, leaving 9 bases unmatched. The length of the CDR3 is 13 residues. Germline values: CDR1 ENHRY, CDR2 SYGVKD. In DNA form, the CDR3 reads TGTGCCACGCCTGACAGGGGCGAGCAGCCCCAGCATTTT. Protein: CATPDRGEQPQHF.

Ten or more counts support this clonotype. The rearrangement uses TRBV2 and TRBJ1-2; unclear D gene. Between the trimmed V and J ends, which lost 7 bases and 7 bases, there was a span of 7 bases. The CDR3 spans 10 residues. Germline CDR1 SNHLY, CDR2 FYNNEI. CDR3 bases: TGTGCCAGCATGGGGATTGGCTACACCTTC. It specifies CASMGIGYTF.

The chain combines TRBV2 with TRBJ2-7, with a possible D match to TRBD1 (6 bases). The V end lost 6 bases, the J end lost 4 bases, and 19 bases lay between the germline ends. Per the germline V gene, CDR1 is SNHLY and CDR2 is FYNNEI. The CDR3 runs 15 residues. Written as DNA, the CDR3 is TGTGCCAGCAGAAATTCCGGGACAACAAGATACGAGCAGTACTTC. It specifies CASRNSGTTRYEQYF.

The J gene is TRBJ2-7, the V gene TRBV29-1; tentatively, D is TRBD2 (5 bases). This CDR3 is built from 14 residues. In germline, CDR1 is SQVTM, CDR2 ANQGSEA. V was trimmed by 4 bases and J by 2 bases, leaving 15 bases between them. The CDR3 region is CSVVDSDGTYEQYF. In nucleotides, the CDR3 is TGCAGCGTTGTGGACTCGGACGGAACCTACGAGCAGTACTTC.

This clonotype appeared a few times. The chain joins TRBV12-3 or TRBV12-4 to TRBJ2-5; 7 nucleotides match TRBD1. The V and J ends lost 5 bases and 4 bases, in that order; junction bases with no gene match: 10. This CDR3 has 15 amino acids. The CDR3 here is CASSRSDRPTETQYF. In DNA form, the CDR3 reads TGTGCCAGCAGTCGATCGGACAGGCCGACAGAGACCCAGTACTTC.

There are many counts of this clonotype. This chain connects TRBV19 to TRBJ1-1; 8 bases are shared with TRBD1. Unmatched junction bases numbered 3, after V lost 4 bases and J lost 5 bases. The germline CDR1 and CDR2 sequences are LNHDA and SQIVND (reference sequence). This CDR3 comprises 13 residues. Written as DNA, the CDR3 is TGTGCCAGTAGTACCGACAGGGGAACTGAAGCTTTCTTT. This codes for CASSTDRGTEAFF.

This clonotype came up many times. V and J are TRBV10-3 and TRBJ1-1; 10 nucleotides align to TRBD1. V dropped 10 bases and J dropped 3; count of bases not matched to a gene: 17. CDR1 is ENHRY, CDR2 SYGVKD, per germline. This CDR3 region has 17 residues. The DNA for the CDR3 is TGTGCCACCCGGATCCAACCCTGGGACAGGGGCTACACTGAAGCTTTCTTT. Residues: CATRIQPWDRGYTEAFF.

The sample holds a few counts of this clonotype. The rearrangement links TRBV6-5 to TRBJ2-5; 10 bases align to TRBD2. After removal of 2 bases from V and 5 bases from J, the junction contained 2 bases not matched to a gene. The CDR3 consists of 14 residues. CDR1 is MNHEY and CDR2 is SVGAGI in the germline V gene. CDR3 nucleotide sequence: TGTGCCAGCAGTTACCAGGGACTAGCGGAGACCCAGTACTTC. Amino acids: CASSYQGLAETQYF.

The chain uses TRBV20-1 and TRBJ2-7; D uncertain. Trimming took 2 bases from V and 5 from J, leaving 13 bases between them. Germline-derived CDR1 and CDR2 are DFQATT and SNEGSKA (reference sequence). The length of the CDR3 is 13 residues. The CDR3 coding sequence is TGCAGTGCTAGAAGTCTAGAGACTCACGAGCAGTACTTC. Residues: CSARSLETHEQYF.